These T cell receptor beta chains were read from a single sample in a study of OX40 agonist ivuxolimab in advanced cancers. Data came from immunoSEQ multiplex PCR; TCRdb stores just in-frame clones and leaves some out. Of approximately 100,000 clones in the sample, around nine tenths were seen once. The source was CD4+ or CD8+ T cells sorted from blood, collected in a trial of the OX40 agonist ivuxolimab. The receptors shown here come from an adult with an advanced solid tumor such as melanoma, head and neck, liver or kidney cancer. Each CDR3 is given with its conserved first and last residue. A D gene is named only where the DNA matches it firmly. Some rows mark clone size as missing; the rest say once, few, many or name a class of expanded clone.

clone_size: .
j_call: TRBJ1-6
d_call: .
v_call: TRBV7-8
cdr3_aa: CASSLNDLPLHF
cdr3_nt: TGTGCCAGCAGCTTAAATGACCTACCCCTCCACTTT

clone_size: .
j_call: TRBJ2-3
d_call: TRBD2
v_call: TRBV4-1
cdr3_aa: CASSPSGDTDTQYF
cdr3_nt: TGCGCCAGCAGCCCTAGCGGGGACACAGATACGCAGTATTTT

clone_size: .
j_call: TRBJ1-4
d_call: .
v_call: TRBV10-2
cdr3_aa: CASSVGMAEKLFF
cdr3_nt: TGCGCCAGCAGTGTCGGTATGGCGGAAAAACTGTTTTTT

clone_size: .
j_call: TRBJ2-5
d_call: TRBD1
v_call: TRBV5-4
cdr3_aa: CASSLGRTGEETQYF
cdr3_nt: TGTGCCAGCAGCTTGGGAAGGACAGGTGAAGAGACCCAGTACTTC

clone_size: .
j_call: TRBJ2-3
d_call: .
v_call: TRBV5-1
cdr3_aa: CASSFGQSTDTQYF
cdr3_nt: TGCGCCAGCAGCTTCGGCCAGAGCACAGATACGCAGTATTTT

clone_size: .
j_call: TRBJ1-1
d_call: .
v_call: TRBV5-6
cdr3_aa: CASSLAERQRAFF
cdr3_nt: TGTGCCAGCAGCTTGGCCGAACGACAGAGGGCTTTCTTT

clone_size: .
j_call: TRBJ1-2
d_call: TRBD1
v_call: TRBV4-3
cdr3_aa: CASSQENRGDNGYTF
cdr3_nt: TGCGCCAGCAGCCAAGAGAACAGGGGGGACAATGGCTACACCTTC

clone_size: .
j_call: TRBJ1-2
d_call: .
v_call: TRBV19
cdr3_aa: CASSLDRQGGYTF
cdr3_nt: TGTGCCAGTAGTCTCGATCGGCAGGGCGGCTACACCTTC

clone_size: .
j_call: TRBJ2-5
d_call: TRBD2
v_call: TRBV5-1
cdr3_aa: CAEPGGSLETQYF
cdr3_nt: TGCGCCGAACCCGGGGGGTCGTTGGAGACCCAGTACTTC

clone_size: .
j_call: TRBJ2-2
d_call: .
v_call: TRBV7-6
cdr3_aa: CASSYGQATGELFF
cdr3_nt: TGTGCCAGCAGCTATGGACAAGCCACCGGGGAGCTGTTTTTT

clone_size: few
j_call: TRBJ2-7
d_call: .
v_call: TRBV18
cdr3_aa: CASSPQGGGPYEQYF
cdr3_nt: TGTGCCAGCTCCCCACAGGGGGGAGGGCCCTACGAGCAGTACTTC

clone_size: .
j_call: TRBJ2-5
d_call: .
v_call: TRBV4-3
cdr3_aa: CASSQDPRYQETQYF
cdr3_nt: TGCGCCAGCAGCCAAGATCCCAGATACCAAGAGACCCAGTACTTC

clone_size: .
j_call: TRBJ2-1
d_call: TRBD1
v_call: TRBV27
cdr3_aa: CASSHGTGDLNEQFF
cdr3_nt: TGTGCCAGCAGCCACGGGACAGGGGATTTGAATGAGCAGTTCTTC

clone_size: .
j_call: TRBJ2-3
d_call: .
v_call: TRBV7-2
cdr3_aa: CASSISTSEDTQYF
cdr3_nt: TGTGCCAGCAGCATCTCGACTAGTGAGGATACGCAGTATTTT

clone_size: .
j_call: TRBJ1-2
d_call: .
v_call: TRBV6-5
cdr3_aa: CASSGGAGPYGYTF
cdr3_nt: TGTGCCAGCAGCGGGGGCGCGGGACCCTACGGCTACACCTTC

clone_size: .
j_call: TRBJ2-7
d_call: .
v_call: TRBV5-4
cdr3_aa: CASSLAEGSYSYEQYF
cdr3_nt: TGTGCCAGCAGCTTGGCGGAGGGATCGTATTCCTACGAGCAGTACTTC

clone_size: .
j_call: TRBJ2-3
d_call: .
v_call: TRBV2
cdr3_aa: CAISRQGSDTQYF
cdr3_nt: TGTGCCATCTCCCGTCAGGGATCCGATACGCAGTATTTT

clone_size: .
j_call: TRBJ1-5
d_call: TRBD1
v_call: TRBV2
cdr3_aa: CASEGQGGQPQHF
cdr3_nt: TGTGCCAGCGAGGGACAGGGGGGTCAGCCCCAGCATTTT

clone_size: .
j_call: TRBJ2-7
d_call: .
v_call: TRBV5-1
cdr3_aa: CASSLEVSYEQYF
cdr3_nt: TGCGCCAGCAGCTTGGAAGTATCCTACGAGCAGTACTTC

clone_size: .
j_call: TRBJ2-7
d_call: .
v_call: TRBV5-4
cdr3_aa: CASSLGGGLSYEQYF
cdr3_nt: TGTGCCAGCAGCTTGGGAGGGGGACTCTCCTACGAGCAGTACTTC

clone_size: .
j_call: TRBJ1-1
d_call: TRBD1
v_call: TRBV10-3
cdr3_aa: CAISPGTGKVGNTEAFF
cdr3_nt: TGTGCCATCAGTCCAGGGACAGGCAAGGTAGGGAACACTGAAGCTTTCTTT

clone_size: .
j_call: TRBJ2-7
d_call: .
v_call: TRBV28
cdr3_aa: CASSLSAGPYEQYF
cdr3_nt: TGTGCCAGCAGTTTGTCGGCAGGCCCCTACGAGCAGTACTTC

clone_size: .
j_call: TRBJ1-4
d_call: TRBD1
v_call: TRBV10-1
cdr3_aa: CASSESGQGREKLFF
cdr3_nt: TGCGCCAGCAGTGAGTCCGGACAGGGTCGGGAAAAACTGTTTTTT

clone_size: .
j_call: TRBJ2-5
d_call: .
v_call: TRBV1
cdr3_aa: CTSITRGRKTQYF
cdr3_nt: TGCACCAGCATCACCAGGGGGAGAAAGACCCAGTACTTC

clone_size: .
j_call: TRBJ2-7
d_call: .
v_call: TRBV5-4
cdr3_aa: CASSYGRGSYEQYF
cdr3_nt: TGTGCCAGCAGCTATGGACGGGGCTCCTACGAGCAGTACTTC

clone_size: .
j_call: TRBJ1-1
d_call: TRBD1
v_call: TRBV6-1
cdr3_aa: CASSIDRGSTEAFF
cdr3_nt: TGTGCCAGCAGTATCGACAGGGGAAGCACTGAAGCTTTCTTT

clone_size: .
j_call: TRBJ1-5
d_call: .
v_call: TRBV29-1
cdr3_aa: CSVRDGGENQPQHF
cdr3_nt: TGCAGCGTTAGGGACGGCGGAGAAAATCAGCCCCAGCATTTT

clone_size: .
j_call: TRBJ2-2
d_call: .
v_call: TRBV6-6
cdr3_aa: CASGPGLGTTGELFF
cdr3_nt: TGTGCCAGCGGTCCGGGGCTGGGGACCACCGGGGAGCTGTTTTTT

clone_size: .
j_call: TRBJ1-2
d_call: .
v_call: TRBV7-9
cdr3_aa: CASSPGRDSSGYTF
cdr3_nt: TGTGCCAGCAGCCCAGGCAGGGACTCCTCCGGCTACACCTTC

clone_size: .
j_call: TRBJ2-7
d_call: TRBD2
v_call: TRBV18
cdr3_aa: CASSPLSGGISDYEQYF
cdr3_nt: TGTGCCAGCTCACCTTTAAGCGGGGGGATATCAGACTACGAGCAGTACTTC

clone_size: .
j_call: TRBJ2-7
d_call: .
v_call: TRBV11-2
cdr3_aa: CASSLAGTNEQYF
cdr3_nt: TGTGCCAGCAGCTTGGCCGGGACAAACGAGCAGTACTTC

clone_size: .
j_call: TRBJ1-5
d_call: .
v_call: TRBV5-4
cdr3_aa: CASSLGSNQPQHF
cdr3_nt: TGTGCCAGCAGCTTGGGTAGCAATCAGCCCCAGCATTTT

clone_size: once
j_call: TRBJ1-5
d_call: .
v_call: TRBV7-3
cdr3_aa: CASSLTGANQPQHF
cdr3_nt: TGTGCCAGCAGCTTAACAGGGGCCAATCAGCCCCAGCATTTT

clone_size: .
j_call: TRBJ1-1
d_call: TRBD1
v_call: TRBV6-1
cdr3_aa: CASSERDRVGAEAFF
cdr3_nt: TGTGCCAGCAGTGAGAGGGACAGGGTCGGAGCTGAAGCTTTCTTT

clone_size: few
j_call: TRBJ2-7
d_call: .
v_call: TRBV19
cdr3_aa: CASSIGVWGYEQYF
cdr3_nt: TGTGCCAGTAGTATTGGAGTCTGGGGCTACGAGCAGTACTTC

clone_size: .
j_call: TRBJ1-6
d_call: .
v_call: TRBV19
cdr3_aa: CASKRQDNSPLHF
cdr3_nt: TGTGCCAGTAAGAGACAGGATAATTCACCCCTCCACTTT

clone_size: .
j_call: TRBJ2-1
d_call: .
v_call: TRBV5-1
cdr3_aa: CASSFQGMQVVEQFF
cdr3_nt: TGCGCCAGCAGCTTCCAGGGTATGCAAGTTGTTGAGCAGTTCTTC

clone_size: .
j_call: TRBJ2-1
d_call: .
v_call: TRBV6-1
cdr3_aa: CASSDQVGGLEQFF
cdr3_nt: TGTGCCAGCAGTGATCAGGTGGGGGGGCTTGAGCAGTTCTTC

clone_size: .
j_call: TRBJ1-4
d_call: .
v_call: TRBV19
cdr3_aa: CASISGGQGGEKLFF
cdr3_nt: TGTGCCAGTATAAGTGGAGGGCAGGGTGGTGAAAAACTGTTTTTT

clone_size: .
j_call: TRBJ1-1
d_call: .
v_call: TRBV7-6
cdr3_aa: CASIPTGMNTEAFF
cdr3_nt: TGTGCCAGCATCCCGACAGGTATGAACACTGAAGCTTTCTTT

clone_size: .
j_call: TRBJ2-5
d_call: TRBD1
v_call: TRBV7-7
cdr3_aa: CASSWGTGGEETQYF
cdr3_nt: TGTGCTAGCAGCTGGGGGACAGGGGGCGAGGAGACCCAGTACTTC

clone_size: .
j_call: TRBJ2-7
d_call: TRBD1
v_call: TRBV6-6
cdr3_aa: CASSTGQAISDEQYF
cdr3_nt: TGTGCCAGCAGTACAGGACAGGCTATATCGGACGAGCAGTACTTC

clone_size: .
j_call: TRBJ1-3
d_call: .
v_call: TRBV6-1
cdr3_aa: CASSVGPGNTIYF
cdr3_nt: TGTGCCAGCAGCGTAGGTCCTGGAAACACCATATATTTT